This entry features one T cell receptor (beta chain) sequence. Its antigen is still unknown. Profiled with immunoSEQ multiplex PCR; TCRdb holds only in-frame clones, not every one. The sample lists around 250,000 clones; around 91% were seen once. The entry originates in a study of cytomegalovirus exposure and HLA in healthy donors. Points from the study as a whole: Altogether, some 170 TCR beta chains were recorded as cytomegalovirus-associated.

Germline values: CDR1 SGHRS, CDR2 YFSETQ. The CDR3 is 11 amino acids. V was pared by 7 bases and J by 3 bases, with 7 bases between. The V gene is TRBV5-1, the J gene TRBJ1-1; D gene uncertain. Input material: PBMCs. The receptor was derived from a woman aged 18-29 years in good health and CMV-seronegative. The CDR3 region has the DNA TGCGCCAGCGGGAGGGACACTGAAGCTTTCTTT. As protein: CASGRDTEAFF.